Included here is one TCR beta chain sequence, with context. No cognate antigen has been identified for it. An end of the junction differs from the germline gene, which may be a read error. The sample belongs to a study of CD8+ T cells in alopecia areata (dated by TCRdb to 2016 to 2019). In the study overall: Treated patients were enrolled in an open-label pilot trial of oral tofacitinib, 5 to 10 mg twice daily, for moderate-to-severe alopecia areata. TCRbeta CDR3 regions were amplified by immunoSEQ multiplex PCR with 35 Vbeta forward and 13 Jbeta reverse primers. For the treated patients, the SALT score, which quantifies what percentage of scalp surface area is affected, served as the measure of disease severity. RNA was extracted with the PAXgene miRNA kit for fixed scalp, the miRNeasy kit for PBMCs, and the RNeasy kit for mouse skin. Biopsies were taken from tofacitinib-treated patients at baseline and again at 4 and 24 weeks into treatment, and several of those patients also had a later scalp biopsy. Human TCRbeta sequencing covered scalp tissue and sorted CD4+ and CD8+ peripheral blood T cells from patchy and totalis/universalis alopecia areata patients and healthy controls. Patients received tofacitinib for 6 to 18 months and were then followed off drug for 6 months to check for delayed response and recurrence. The study used high-throughput TCRbeta sequencing to examine T cell clonal expansion in alopecia areata, in both the C3H/HeJ mouse model and human patients. Scalp clonality was compared across normal scalp (n=4), patchy alopecia areata scalp (n=8), and alopecia totalis/universalis scalp (n=8). What the authors observed across the whole study: Because the treated cohort was small and had only one nonresponder, larger studies are needed to examine links between baseline CD8+ expansion and response. Scalp clonality and the number of expanded CD8+ clones among the top 100 scalp clones were significantly decreased by tofacitinib. Shared TCR sequences between patients were less evident than in mice, which may be partly attributable to HLA diversity in the patient population. Unlike mouse skin, where gammadelta T cells dominate, normal human skin contains resident alphabeta T cells that get sequenced too, which complicates analysis of the scalp TCR repertoire. Many expanded lesional clones were found to persist in scalp and blood during tofacitinib treatment, and relapse after treatment cessation may be partly explained by this persistence. Higher clonality and more expanded CD8+ clones were observed in lesional scalp than in normal scalp, particularly in alopecia totalis/universalis, a finding suggestive of antigenic drive.

The CDR3 sequence holds 16 residues, the cysteine and phenylalanine included. The kept DNA is CDR3 alone, 48 bases in frame from the first base. The germline V gene (reference sequence) specifies SEHNR as CDR1 and FQNEAQ as CDR2. The receptor library was made with the immunoSEQ multiplex PCR assay. RNA was extracted from all samples and reverse transcribed into cDNA, which served as template for TCR sequencing. First-strand cDNA was synthesized with SuperScript III using a 2:1 mix of oligo-dT and random hexamers. A synthetic immune receptor repertoire was used to measure amplification bias, and any remaining bias was corrected computationally. As for the authors' bioinformatics: After raw reads were preprocessed to remove errors, the CDR3 was defined following IMGT conventions as running from the conserved cysteine to phenylalanine. Clonality was calculated as 1 minus Shannon entropy normalized by log2 of the number of productive unique TCRs. Whether each scalp clone was CD4 or CD8 was inferred by checking scalp TCRbeta sequences against the CD4 and CD8 repertoires from sorted blood. This is the immuneACCESS table as TCRdb keeps it, with only in-frame sequences that have V and J called. A part of the clones is gone; compared with another copy, unresolved V genes explain less than half, and the rest is unexplained. V, J and clone size derive from that table, while D and trimming were established from the DNA sequence. The sample records 40,000 to 50,000 clones, less than 70% of which are singletons. Over 20% of the sample goes to the ten largest clones.

Sample time point, as interpreted from the label and publication: about 4 weeks on oral tofacitinib. The sample's treatment or condition, from its label and the paper: oral pan-JAK inhibitor, 5-10 mg twice daily. Lesional scalp punch biopsies and peripheral blood were collected from alopecia areata patients. PBMCs were isolated by density centrifugation and stained for CD3, CD4 and CD8, after which CD4+ and CD8+ T cells were sorted on a FACSAria. The chain links TRBV7-9 with TRBJ1-1; 12 junctional bases match TRBD1. The sequence was collected from a human donor with alopecia areata. Sequenced material: CD8+ T cells sorted from blood, taken at week 4, from a patient treated with tofacitinib. The nucleotides are TGCGCCAGCAGCCAACCGGGACAGGGGGCGGACACTGAAGCTTTCTTT. Translated, this is CASSQPGQGADTEAFF.